One sample yielded the 24 T cell receptor beta chains listed below, sequenced in a study of vaccination effects on CD4 cells after COVID-19. Method: immunoSEQ multiplex PCR; TCRdb's copy keeps in-frame clones and lacks some. The sample lists approximately 74,000 clones, less than 75% occurring once. No antigens are known for them. Scientists isolated CD4+ T cells after an approximately 10-day culture period ended. All study participants received two doses of BNT162b2 or mRNA-1273 vaccine. Sample: CD4+ T cells from PBMCs cultured without peptide, taken after COVID-19 vaccination. The receptors stem from a human donor who received a COVID-19 vaccine.

The chain is built from TRBV6-5 and TRBJ1-3; D gene uncertain. CDR1 is MNHEY, CDR2 SVGAGI, per germline. This CDR3 comprises 13 residues. Trimming shortened V by 7 bases and J by 1 base, and 8 bases separated the two germline ends. The CDR3 here is CASTRGSGNTIYF. CDR3 DNA sequence: TGTGCCAGCACCCGTGGGTCTGGAAACACCATATATTTT.

The chain has TRBV28 and TRBJ2-1; D may be TRBD2 (6 bases). This CDR3 spans 13 amino acids. V gave up 8 bases and J gave up 8 bases, with 16 bases separating them. Germline V lookup: CDR1 MDHEN, CDR2 SYDVKM. The CDR3 bases are TGTGCCAGCGGAGGGAATAACCCCCATGAGCAGTTCTTC. Translated: CASGGNNPHEQFF.

The V gene is TRBV7-2, the J gene TRBJ1-3; unclear D gene. Germline V gives CDR1 SGHTA, CDR2 FQGNSA. This CDR3 has 13 amino acids. V lost 5 bases, J lost 10 bases, and 15 bases lay in between. The CDR3 spells CASSPNYGDTIYF. The CDR3 DNA reads as TGTGCCAGCAGCCCTAACTACGGGGATACCATATATTTT.

This clone was seen only a few times. The chain is built from TRBV2 and TRBJ2-1; TRBD2 matches 8 bases. Germline CDR1 and CDR2: SNHLY and FYNNEI. CDR3 length: 17 amino acids. With V trimmed by 1 base and J by 4 bases, 9 bases remained unmatched. The CDR3 spells CASSEGGGGGSYNEQFF. DNA of the CDR3: TGTGCCAGCAGTGAAGGTGGTGGCGGGGGGTCGTACAATGAGCAGTTCTTC.

This sequence joins TRBV6-5 and TRBJ2-3; D not resolved. The CDR3 has 15 residues. With 5 bases removed from V and 2 bases from J, the gap between germline ends came to 14 bases. Per germline, CDR1 MNHEY and CDR2 SVGAGI. The CDR3 sequence: CASSLSPWVTDTQYF. The CDR3 DNA follows: TGTGCCAGCAGTCTTTCCCCATGGGTCACAGATACGCAGTATTTT.

The chain carries TRBV20-1 and TRBJ2-1; D unclear. There are 11 residues in the CDR3. CDR1 is DFQATT, CDR2 SNEGSKA, per germline (reference sequence). V lost 2 bases, J lost 11 bases, and 10 bases lay in between. The CDR3: CSARSLPKQFF. CDR3 coding DNA: TGCAGTGCTAGATCGCTCCCCAAGCAGTTCTTC.

V gene TRBV7-8 combines with J gene TRBJ1-6, with D perhaps matching TRBD1 (5 bases). The CDR3 consists of 14 residues. V was pared by 5 bases and J by 2 bases, with 7 bases between. The germline V gene encodes CDR1 SGHVS and CDR2 FQNEAQ. The CDR3 bases are TGTGCCAGCAGCCGAGGGGCCTATAATTCACCCCTCCACTTT. This gives the protein CASSRGAYNSPLHF. The full variable domain, with the rest looked up from reference TRBV7-8 and TRBJ1-6, is GAGVSQSPRYKVAKRGQDVALRCDPISGHVSLFWYQQALGQGPEFLTYFQNEAQLDKSGLPSDRFFAERPEGSVSTLKIQRTQQEDSAVYLCASSRGAYNSPLHFGNGTRLTVT.

The chain couples TRBV14 to TRBJ1-2; D gene uncertain. V gave up 10 bases and J gave up 5 bases, with 17 bases separating them. Looked up from germline, CDR1 is SGHDN and CDR2 is FVKESK. The CDR3 totals 13 residues. The CDR3 here is CATGEEIGYGYTF. The CDR3 DNA reads as TGTGCCACGGGTGAGGAGATTGGGTATGGCTACACCTTC.

The chain uses TRBV6-2 or TRBV6-3 and TRBJ2-5; D is tentatively TRBD1 or TRBD2 (5 bases each). Trimming pared 2 bases from V and 2 bases from J, leaving 6 bases between. This CDR3 region has 13 residues. Germline loops: CDR1 MNHEY, CDR2 SVGEGT. This CDR3 reads CASSYGGQETQYF. As DNA, the CDR3 is TGTGCCAGCAGTTACGGGGGTCAAGAGACCCAGTACTTC.

This clone was seen once. This chain connects TRBV12-5 to TRBJ2-5; 7 bases are a match to TRBD1. The CDR3 has 14 amino acids. J lost 2 bases, V lost 6 bases, and 6 bases had no gene match. The germline V gene encodes CDR1 LGHNT and CDR2 FRNRAP. CDR3 loop: CASGPQTGQETQYF. CDR3 DNA: TGTGCTAGTGGCCCTCAGACAGGGCAAGAGACCCAGTACTTC.

The chain combines TRBV30 with TRBJ2-2; 9 nucleotides agree with TRBD1. Germline V gene data show CDR1 as GTSNPN and CDR2 as SVGIG (reference sequence). This CDR3 comprises 13 residues. J lost 4 bases, V lost 7 bases, and 4 bases had no gene match. The CDR3 protein is CAYNRGRTGELFF. The CDR3 region has the DNA TGTGCCTACAACAGGGGGCGCACCGGGGAGCTGTTTTTT.

The V call is TRBV14, the J call TRBJ2-3; D not certain. CDR1 SGHDN and CDR2 FVKESK come from the germline V gene. V lost 4 bases to trimming and J lost 10 bases, with 18 bases between them. The CDR3 has 14 residues. The CDR3: CASSPQLSAQPQYF. In DNA form, the CDR3 reads TGTGCCAGCAGCCCGCAACTTTCTGCTCAGCCGCAGTATTTT.

This chain uses TRBV6-1 with TRBJ1-2; perhaps TRBD1 as D (6 bases). Germline V gene lookup returns CDR1 MNHNS and CDR2 SASEGT. This CDR3 has 16 residues. The V end lost 0 bases, the J end lost 7 bases, and 18 bases lay between the germline ends. CDR3 bases: TGTGCCAGCAGTGAAGCGGATTGGGGGGCCTTGGGTGGCTACACCTTC. Translating gives CASSEADWGALGGYTF.

V gene TRBV5-1 combines with J gene TRBJ2-7; D is uncertain. The CDR3 has 14 residues. V lost 0 bases and J lost 1, with 8 bases in between. Germline values: CDR1 SGHRS, CDR2 YFSETQ. The CDR3 sequence is CASSLALGSYEQYV. The CDR3 nucleotides are TGCGCCAGCAGCTTGGCATTAGGATCCTACGAGCAGTACGTC.

The chain joins TRBV7-3 to TRBJ2-2; 7 bases fit TRBD2. Per germline, CDR1 SGHTA and CDR2 FQGTGA. This CDR3 is 13 amino acids long. The J segment lost 4 bases and the V segment lost 5 bases, leaving 1 base of the junction unmatched. The CDR3 sequence: CASSPGGTGELFF. The CDR3 bases are TGTGCCAGCAGCCCGGGGGGCACCGGGGAGCTGTTTTTT.

The V and J genes are TRBV19 and TRBJ1-4, with 8 nucleotides matching TRBD1. The CDR3 covers 14 residues. V lost 6 bases and J lost 6; bases outside the gene matches: 6. Germline V gives CDR1 LNHDA, CDR2 SQIVND (reference sequence). This CDR3 reads CASRKTGADEKLFF. CDR3 bases: TGTGCCAGTAGGAAGACAGGGGCTGATGAAAAACTGTTTTTT.

The chain is built from TRBV24-1 and TRBJ2-3, with unresolved D. V shed 1 base and J shed 3 bases, with 7 bases lying between them. Germline V gene data show CDR1 as KGHDR and CDR2 as SFDVKD. The CDR3 is 14 residues long. DNA of the CDR3: TGTGCCACCAGTGATTTCGGATCAACAGATACGCAGTATTTT. The encoded protein is CATSDFGSTDTQYF.

The J gene is TRBJ1-3, the V gene TRBV20-1; 9 positions agree with TRBD1. J gave up 6 bases and V 3 bases, and 6 bases lay outside the gene matches. Looked up from germline, CDR1 is DFQATT and CDR2 is SNEGSKA (reference sequence). The CDR3 length is 14 residues. The CDR3 region is CSASRGQGANTIYF. The CDR3 DNA sequence: TGCAGTGCTAGTCGGGGACAGGGAGCAAACACCATATATTTT.

The genes are TRBV2 and TRBJ2-5; D not resolved. The CDR3 is made up of 11 amino acids. CDR1 is SNHLY and CDR2 is FYNNEI in the germline V gene. V dropped 4 bases and J dropped 2 bases, with 2 bases sitting between them. The chain's CDR3 is CASSAQETQYF. The CDR3 DNA sequence: TGTGCCAGCAGTGCTCAAGAGACCCAGTACTTC.

The chain is built from TRBV30 and TRBJ1-3; weak D call: TRBD1 (5 bases). Germline values: CDR1 GTSNPN, CDR2 SVGIG (reference sequence). CDR3 size: 15 residues. Trimming shortened V by 4 bases and J by 2 bases, and 15 bases separated the two germline ends. CDR3 amino acids: CAWTLGGEPGNTIYF. The CDR3 DNA follows: TGTGCCTGGACCCTAGGAGGGGAGCCTGGAAACACCATATATTTT. Combining the CDR3 with reference TRBV30 and TRBJ1-3 gives the whole variable domain SQTIHQWPATLVQPVGSPLSLECTVEGTSNPNLYWYRQAAGRGLQLLFYSVGIGQISSEVPQNLSASRPQDRQFILSSKKLLLSDSGFYLCAWTLGGEPGNTIYFGEGSWLTVV.

The chain recombines TRBV7-3 with TRBJ1-2; D may be TRBD1 (6 bases). The CDR3 is made up of 18 amino acids. V was pared by 0 bases and J by 1 base, with 18 bases between. Germline V gene data show CDR1 as SGHTA and CDR2 as FQGTGA. CDR3 protein: CASSLTGGGPIDNYGYTF. The CDR3 nucleotides read TGTGCCAGCAGCTTAACTGGCGGGGGCCCCATTGATAACTATGGCTACACCTTC.

The chain recombines TRBV5-6 with TRBJ2-7; possibly TRBD1 for D (5 bases). Germline V gene data show CDR1 as SGHDT and CDR2 as YYEEEE. This CDR3 spans 13 amino acids. V was trimmed by 0 bases and J by 7 bases, leaving 11 bases between them. CDR3 nucleotide sequence: TGTGCCAGCAGCTTGGTTAGGGGCAGGGAGCAGTACGTC. Amino acid sequence: CASSLVRGREQYV.

This clone came up a few times. The chain's CDR3 is CASSPRQGRDEQFF. In DNA form, the CDR3 reads TGTGCCAGCAGCCCAAGACAGGGGCGGGATGAGCAGTTCTTC. This sequence joins TRBV3-1 (or the pseudogene TRBV3-2) and TRBJ2-1; 8 bases fit TRBD1. The V gene end was trimmed by 4 bases and the J gene end by 8 bases; junction bases not matched to a gene: 7. The V gene's germline CDR1 is LGHDT and CDR2 YNNKEL (reference sequence). The CDR3 extends over 14 amino acids.

V is TRBV9 and J is TRBJ2-7; D might be TRBD2 (6 bases). The CDR3 covers 15 residues. V lost 5 bases to trimming and J lost 1 base, with 16 bases between them. The germline V gene encodes CDR1 SGDLS and CDR2 YYNGEE. CDR3 sequence (DNA): TGTGCCAGCAGTGTACAAGGGACTTGTTCCTACGAGCAGTACGTC. Translating gives CASSVQGTCSYEQYV.